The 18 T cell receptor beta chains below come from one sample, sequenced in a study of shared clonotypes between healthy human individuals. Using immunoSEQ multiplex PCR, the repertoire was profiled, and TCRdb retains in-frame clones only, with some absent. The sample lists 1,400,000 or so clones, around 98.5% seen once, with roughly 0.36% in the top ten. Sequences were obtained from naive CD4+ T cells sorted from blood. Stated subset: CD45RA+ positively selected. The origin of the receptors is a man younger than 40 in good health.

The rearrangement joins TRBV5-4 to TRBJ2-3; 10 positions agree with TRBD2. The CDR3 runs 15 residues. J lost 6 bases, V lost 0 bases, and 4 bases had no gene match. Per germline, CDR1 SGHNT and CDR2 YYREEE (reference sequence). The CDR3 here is CASSLVTSGWDTQYF. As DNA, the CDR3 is TGTGCCAGCAGCTTGGTGACTAGCGGGTGGGATACGCAGTATTTT.

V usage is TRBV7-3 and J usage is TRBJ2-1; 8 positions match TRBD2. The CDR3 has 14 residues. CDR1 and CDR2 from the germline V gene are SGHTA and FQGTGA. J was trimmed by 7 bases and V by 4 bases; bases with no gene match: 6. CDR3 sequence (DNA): TGTGCCAGCAGCTCCCCGGGACTAGGAAATGAGCAGTTCTTC. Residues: CASSSPGLGNEQFF. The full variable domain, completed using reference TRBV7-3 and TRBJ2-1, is GAGVSQTPSNKVTEKGKYVELRCDPISGHTALYWYRQSLGQGPEFLIYFQGTGAADDSGLPNDRFFAVRPEGSVSTLKIQRTERGDSAVYLCASSSPGLGNEQFFGPGTRLTVL.

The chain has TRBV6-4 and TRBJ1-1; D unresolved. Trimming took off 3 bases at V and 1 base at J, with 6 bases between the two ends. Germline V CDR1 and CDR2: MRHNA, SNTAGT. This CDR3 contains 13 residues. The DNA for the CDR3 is TGTGCCAGCAGTGAGGGAGGGAACACTGAAGCTTTCTTT. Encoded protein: CASSEGGNTEAFF.

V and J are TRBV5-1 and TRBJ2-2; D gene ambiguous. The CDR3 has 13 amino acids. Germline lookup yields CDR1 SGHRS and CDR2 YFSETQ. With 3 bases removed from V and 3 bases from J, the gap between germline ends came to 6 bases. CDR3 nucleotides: TGCGCCAGCAGCTCCATGGACACCGGGGAGCTGTTTTTT. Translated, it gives CASSSMDTGELFF. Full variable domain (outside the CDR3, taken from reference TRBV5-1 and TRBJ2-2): KAGVTQTPRYLIKTRGQQVTLSCSPISGHRSVSWYQQTPGQGLQFLFEYFSETQRNKGNFPGRFSGRQFSNSRSEMNVSTLELGDSALYLCASSSMDTGELFFGEGSRLTVL.

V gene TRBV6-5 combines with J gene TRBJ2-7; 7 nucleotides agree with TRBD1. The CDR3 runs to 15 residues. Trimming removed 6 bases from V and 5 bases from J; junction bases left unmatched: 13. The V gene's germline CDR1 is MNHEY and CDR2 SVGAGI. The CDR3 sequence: CASSKYANRGDEQYF. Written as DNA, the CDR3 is TGTGCCAGCAGCAAATATGCTAACAGGGGAGACGAGCAGTACTTC.

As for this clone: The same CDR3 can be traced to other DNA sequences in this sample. DNA of the CDR3: TGTGCCAGCAGCTTAGCGGAGACCTACGAGCAGTACTTC. It encodes CASSLAETYEQYF. The chain combines TRBV7-8 with TRBJ2-7; D remains unclear. Per germline, CDR1 SGHVS and CDR2 FQNEAQ. The CDR3 sequence is 13 residues long. V lost 0 bases and J 2 bases, leaving 5 bases between the germline ends.

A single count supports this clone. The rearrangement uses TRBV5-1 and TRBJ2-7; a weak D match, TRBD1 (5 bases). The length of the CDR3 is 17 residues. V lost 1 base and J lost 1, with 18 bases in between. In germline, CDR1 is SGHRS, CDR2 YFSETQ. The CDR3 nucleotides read TGCGCCAGCAGCTTGATAGGGGCTGCGCTAAGGTCCTACGAGCAGTACTTC. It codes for CASSLIGAALRSYEQYF.

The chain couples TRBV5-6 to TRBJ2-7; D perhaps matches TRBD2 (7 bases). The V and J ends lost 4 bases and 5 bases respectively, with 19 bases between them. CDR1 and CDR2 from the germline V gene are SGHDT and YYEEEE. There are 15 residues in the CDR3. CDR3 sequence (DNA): TGTGCCAGCAGCACCGGGGGGCAGGGAGTCCACGAGCAGTACTTC. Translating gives CASSTGGQGVHEQYF.

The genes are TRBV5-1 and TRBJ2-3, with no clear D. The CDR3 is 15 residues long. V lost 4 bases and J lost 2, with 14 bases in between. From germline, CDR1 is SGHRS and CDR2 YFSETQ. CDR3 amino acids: CASSLNPGPTDTQYF. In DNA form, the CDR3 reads TGCGCCAGCAGCCTCAACCCCGGGCCCACAGATACGCAGTATTTT.

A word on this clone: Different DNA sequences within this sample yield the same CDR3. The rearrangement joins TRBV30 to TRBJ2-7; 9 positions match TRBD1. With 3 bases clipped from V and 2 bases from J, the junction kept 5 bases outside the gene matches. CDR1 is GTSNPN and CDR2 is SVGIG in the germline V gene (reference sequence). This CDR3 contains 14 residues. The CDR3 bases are TGTGCCTGGAGAGGGACAGGGCAAACCTACGAGCAGTACTTC. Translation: CAWRGTGQTYEQYF. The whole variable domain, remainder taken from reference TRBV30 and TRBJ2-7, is SQTIHQWPATLVQPVGSPLSLECTVEGTSNPNLYWYRQAAGRGLQLLFYSVGIGQISSEVPQNLSASRPQDRQFILSSKKLLLSDSGFYLCAWRGTGQTYEQYFGPGTRLTVT.

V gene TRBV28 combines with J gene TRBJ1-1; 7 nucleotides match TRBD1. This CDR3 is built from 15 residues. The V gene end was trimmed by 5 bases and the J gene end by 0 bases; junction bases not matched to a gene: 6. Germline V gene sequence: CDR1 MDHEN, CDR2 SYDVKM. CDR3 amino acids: CASSTLGQMNTEAFF. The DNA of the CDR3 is TGTGCCAGCAGTACGCTGGGACAGATGAACACTGAAGCTTTCTTT.

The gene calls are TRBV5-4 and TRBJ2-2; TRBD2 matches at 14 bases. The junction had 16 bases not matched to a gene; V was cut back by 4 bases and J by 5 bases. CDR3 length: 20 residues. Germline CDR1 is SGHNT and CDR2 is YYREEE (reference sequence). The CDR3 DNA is TGTGCCAGCAGCCAGGGCCCGAGACTAGCGGGAGGGCCGGGGACCGGGGAGCTGTTTTTT. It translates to CASSQGPRLAGGPGTGELFF.

The CDR3 sequence is CASSTDPSSSYEQYF. CDR3 sequence (DNA): TGCGCCAGCAGCACGGACCCTTCGAGCTCCTACGAGCAGTACTTC. The rearrangement uses TRBV5-1 and TRBJ2-7; D ambiguous. The CDR3 length is 15 residues. The germline V and J ends were trimmed by 4 bases and 0 bases, with 14 bases remaining between them. Germline loops: CDR1 SGHRS, CDR2 YFSETQ.

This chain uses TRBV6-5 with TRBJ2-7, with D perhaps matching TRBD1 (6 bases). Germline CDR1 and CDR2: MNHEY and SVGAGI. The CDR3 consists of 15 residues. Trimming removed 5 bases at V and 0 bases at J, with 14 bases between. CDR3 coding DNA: TGTGCCAGCAGTCCCTTGGGGGCCAGCTCCTACGAGCAGTACTTC. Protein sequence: CASSPLGASSYEQYF.

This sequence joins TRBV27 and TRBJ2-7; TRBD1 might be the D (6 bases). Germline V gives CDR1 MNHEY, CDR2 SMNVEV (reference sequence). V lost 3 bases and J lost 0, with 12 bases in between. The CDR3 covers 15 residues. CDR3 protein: CASSLGTTSSYEQYF. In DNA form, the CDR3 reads TGTGCCAGCAGTTTGGGGACAACTAGCTCCTACGAGCAGTACTTC.

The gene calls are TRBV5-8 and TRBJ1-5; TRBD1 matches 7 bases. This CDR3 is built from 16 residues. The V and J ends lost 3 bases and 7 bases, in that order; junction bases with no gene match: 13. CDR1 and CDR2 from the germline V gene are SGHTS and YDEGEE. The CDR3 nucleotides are TGTGCCAGCAGCTCCCTGACCGGGACAGTCGGGCAGCCCCAGCATTTT. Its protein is CASSSLTGTVGQPQHF. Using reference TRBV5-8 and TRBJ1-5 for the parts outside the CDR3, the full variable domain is EAGVTQSPTHLIKTRGQQATLRCSPISGHTSVYWYQQALGLGLQFLLWYDEGEERNRGNFPPRFSGRQFPNYSSELNVNALELEDSALYLCASSSLTGTVGQPQHFGDGTRLSIL.

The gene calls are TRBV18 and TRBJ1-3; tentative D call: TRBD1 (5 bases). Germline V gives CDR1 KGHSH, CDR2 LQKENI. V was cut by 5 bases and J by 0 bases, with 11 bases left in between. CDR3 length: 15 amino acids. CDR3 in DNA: TGTGCCAGCTCATTGGGGCAGTACTCTGGAAACACCATATATTTT. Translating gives CASSLGQYSGNTIYF. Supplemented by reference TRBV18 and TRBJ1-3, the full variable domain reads NAGVMQNPRHLVRRRGQEARLRCSPMKGHSHVYWYRQLPEEGLKFMVYLQKENIIDESGMPKERFSAEFPKEGPSILRIQQVVRGDSAAYFCASSLGQYSGNTIYFGEGSWLTVV.

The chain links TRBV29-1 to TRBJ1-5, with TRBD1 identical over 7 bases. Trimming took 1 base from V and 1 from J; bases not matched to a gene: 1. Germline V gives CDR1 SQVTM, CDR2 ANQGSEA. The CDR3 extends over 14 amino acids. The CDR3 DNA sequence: TGCAGCGTTGAAGTCAGGGGGAGCAATCAGCCCCAGCATTTT. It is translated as CSVEVRGSNQPQHF. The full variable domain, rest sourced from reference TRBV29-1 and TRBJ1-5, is SAVISQKPSRDICQRGTSLTIQCQVDSQVTMMFWYRQQPGQSLTLIATANQGSEATYESGFVIDKFPISRPNLTFSTLTVSNMSPEDSSIYLCSVEVRGSNQPQHFGDGTRLSIL.